The 9 T cell receptor beta chains presented below share a single source sample, sequenced in a study of T cell responses to AZD1222 COVID-19 vaccine. The data were produced by immunoSEQ multiplex PCR, yet TCRdb's version contains in-frame clones alone and is incomplete. The table has approximately 170,000 clones, about 90% seen once. Sequences were derived from peripheral blood, sampled 28 days after the second AZD1222 dose. The receptors come from an adult who received the AZD1222 COVID-19 vaccine.

The chain employs TRBV3-1 (or the pseudogene TRBV3-2) and TRBJ1-1; the D gene is possibly TRBD1 (6 bases). This CDR3 has 14 residues. The V gene's germline CDR1 is LGHDT and CDR2 YNNKEL (reference sequence). V was cut by 0 bases and J by 2 bases, with 7 bases left in between. CDR3 residues: CASSQEDSNTEAFF. The DNA of the CDR3 is TGTGCCAGCAGCCAAGAGGACAGCAACACTGAAGCTTTCTTT.

V gene TRBV11-3 combines with J gene TRBJ2-3, with TRBD2 as a possible D gene (7 bases). Germline CDR1 reads SGHNT; CDR2 reads YENEEA. The length of the CDR3 is 16 residues. V dropped 2 bases and J dropped 5 bases, with 17 bases sitting between them. CDR3 sequence reads: CASSLKGGSRGDTQYF. Here the CDR3 DNA reads TGTGCCAGCAGCTTAAAGGGGGGGTCTAGGGGAGATACGCAGTATTTT.

The chain uses TRBV3-1 (or the pseudogene TRBV3-2) and TRBJ1-2; the D is unclear. V was pared by 1 base and J by 4 bases, with 10 bases between. CDR3 length equals 14 residues. Germline V gene lookup returns CDR1 LGHDT and CDR2 YNNKEL (reference sequence). CDR3 amino acids: CASSQGWYLYGYTF. In nucleotides, the CDR3 is TGTGCCAGCAGCCAAGGGTGGTACCTCTATGGCTACACCTTC.

The V gene is TRBV10-3, the J gene TRBJ1-4, with 9 bases that match TRBD1. Trimming removed 0 bases from V and 4 bases from J; junction bases left unmatched: 6. In germline, CDR1 is ENHRY, CDR2 SYGVKD. This CDR3 is 17 amino acids long. The CDR3 nucleotides are TGTGCCATCAGTGAGTCGGGCGGGGACAGGGTTAATGAAAAACTGTTTTTT. This translates into CAISESGGDRVNEKLFF.

This sequence joins TRBV7-9 and TRBJ2-7; 11 bases agree with TRBD1. In germline, CDR1 is SEHNR, CDR2 FQNEAQ (reference sequence). V lost 5 bases to trimming and J lost 6 bases; unmatched junction nucleotides: 9. The CDR3 covers 15 residues. The CDR3 sequence is CASSIGQGAIIEQYF. CDR3 nucleotide sequence: TGTGCCAGCAGCATAGGACAGGGGGCGATTATCGAGCAGTACTTC.

The gene calls are TRBV19 and TRBJ2-7; 9 bases are shared with TRBD1. The CDR3 consists of 13 residues. CDR1 is LNHDA, CDR2 SQIVND, per germline (reference sequence). With 9 bases clipped from V and 0 bases from J, the junction kept 3 bases outside the gene matches. The CDR3 nucleotides are TGTGCCAGCGGACAGGGGCACTCCTACGAGCAGTACTTC. Protein sequence: CASGQGHSYEQYF.

This chain connects TRBV23-1 to TRBJ1-6; tentative D call: TRBD1 (5 bases). TRBV23-1 is known as an ORF, though its function is uncertain. This CDR3 has 16 residues. V lost 2 bases and J lost 4, with 12 bases in between. The CDR3 protein is CASSQPLGGYNSPLHF. CDR3 sequence (DNA): TGCGCCAGCAGTCAACCTTTGGGGGGTTATAATTCACCCCTCCACTTT.

This clone was seen only once. V gene TRBV6-6 combines with J gene TRBJ1-4; D may be TRBD1 (6 bases). Germline-derived CDR1 and CDR2 are MNHNY and SVGAGI (reference sequence). The CDR3 is 15 residues long. V lost 2 bases, J lost 3 bases, and 10 bases lay in between. CDR3 residues: CASSYLRGSNEKLFF. The CDR3 DNA is TGTGCCAGCAGTTACCTCAGGGGATCTAATGAAAAACTGTTTTTT.

V and J are TRBV5-6 and TRBJ2-5, with a tentative D call TRBD2 (5 bases). V lost 0 bases to trimming and J lost 3 bases, with 6 bases between them. This CDR3 region has 13 residues. Germline lookup yields CDR1 SGHDT and CDR2 YYEEEE. The CDR3 reads CASSLGGEETQYF. The CDR3 DNA sequence: TGTGCCAGCAGCTTGGGGGGAGAAGAGACCCAGTACTTC.